This T cell receptor (beta chain) was captured in a study of T cell changes during pregnancy in multiple sclerosis. Trimming took 0 bases from V and 13 from J, leaving 10 bases between them. The CDR3 totals 12 residues. Per germline, CDR1 MNHNY and CDR2 SVGAGI (reference sequence). TCRdb's table, derived via immunoSEQ multiplex PCR, lists solely in-frame clones and lacks some. Of around 120,000 clones in the sample, 90% to 95% were seen once. The clonotype originates from a female donor with multiple sclerosis, enrolled in a pregnancy study. The V and J genes are TRBV6-6 and TRBJ2-1, with D perhaps TRBD2 (5 bases). The specimen was peripheral blood, collected after pregnancy. CDR3 DNA: TGTGCCAGCAGTTACTCTCTGGACTCACAGTTCTTC. Its protein product is CASSYSLDSQFF.